In its sample, the clone carrying this TCR beta chain was seen a few times. Around 10 milliliters of peripheral blood were drawn from each donor. This entry is derived from a study of blood T cells in healthy people across ages. Together with a sample-barcoded 5' primer, a J-beta primer mix was included in a second PCR lasting about 6 to 12 cycles. Tags on each cDNA molecule came from a template-switch adaptor with 12 random nucleotides. MiXCR was run by TCRdb on the 5' RACE reads, yielding one entry per CDR3 protein. The sample carries about 1,500,000 distinct CDR3 sequences, 42% recorded once. In germline, CDR1 is DFQATT, CDR2 SNEGSKA (reference sequence). This CDR3 is 14 amino acids long.

The V call is TRBV20-1, the J call TRBJ2-1; 9 nucleotides match TRBD2. This TCR was recovered from a woman aged 18-30 years in good health. Material for sequencing was blood. The CDR3 loop is CSAASGGSYNEQFF. The CDR3 bases are TGCAGCGCAGCAAGCGGGGGGTCATACAATGAGCAGTTCTTC.